This paragraph reports one T cell receptor beta chain. The antigen it binds to is not known. Base qualities are not recorded, but no much larger clone differs from it by a single base. CDR3 length: 14 amino acids, cysteine to phenylalanine. Only the CDR3 DNA is retained, 42 bases long and in frame from the first base. Via the germline V gene (reference sequence), CDR1 is SGHAT and CDR2 FQDESV. V ends up 2 bases short and J 7 bases short, with an unmatched junction base count of 6. TCRbeta CDR3 regions were amplified from genomic DNA using the immunoSEQ Assay, a bias-controlled multiplex PCR. The study's own analysis went as follows. Within the assay, amplification of reference gene primers was used to estimate how many nucleated cells each sample contained. To quantify the absolute abundance of each unique TCRbeta CDR3 rearrangement, sequence reads were collapsed and filtered. Productive Simpson clonality was computed per sample as the square root of Simpson's diversity index over productive rearrangements. In its TCRdb copy, this immuneACCESS table keeps in-frame sequences only and misses some clones. Where compared with another copy, unresolved V genes explain less than half of these, and the others have no known cause. The V and J calls and the clone size are those of that table, but D and trimming were determined from the DNA. The sample data list 100,000 to 120,000 clones, and 85% to 90% of these were observed just once. The ten biggest clones cover around 5.5% of the sample.

The data were obtained in a study of blood T cell repertoires in COVID-19 (dated by TCRdb to 2020 to 2022). Context from the whole study: Samples covering the acute and convalescent phases of COVID-19 were provided by collaborators in the United States, Italy and Spain. Samples came from the ongoing ImmuneRACE study (first 160 participants) plus 1,254 subjects from 6 global collaborators. The repertoires were released in a freely available public database meant as a resource for research on the immune response to SARS-CoV-2. Subjects who had been exposed to COVID-19, were actively infected with it, or had recovered from it provided the deeply sampled blood TCRbeta repertoires that made up the dataset. The material from the prospective study consisted of cDNA or gDNA derived from T cells, B-cell-depleted T cells, or PBMCs. Sample metadata almost always included a de-identified subject ID, COVID-19 status, age in years and sex. HLA class I and class II types, where available, came from metadata supplied by the sample provider rather than from assay-based typing.

Paper-wide results and their limitations: The quantity of clinical and demographic metadata differed by source and by participant and was supplied without curation.

In Seattle, one collaborating source enrolled patients while the infection was active and tracked those patients longitudinally over the course of disease. Each collaborating institution followed its own protocols to collect whole blood in K2EDTA tubes. For TCRbeta analysis, collaborators shipped samples in one of three forms: frozen whole blood, isolated PBMCs, or DNA extracted from either of those sample types. The V gene is TRBV11-1 and the J gene is TRBJ1-1; 8 nucleotides in the junction match TRBD1. Sequencing was carried out using peripheral blood. The TCR originated in a woman aged 60-70 years with COVID-19, enrolled during active disease. CDR3 protein: CASSLFGQGFEAFF. The nucleotides read TGTGCCAGCAGCTTATTCGGACAGGGTTTTGAAGCTTTCTTT.